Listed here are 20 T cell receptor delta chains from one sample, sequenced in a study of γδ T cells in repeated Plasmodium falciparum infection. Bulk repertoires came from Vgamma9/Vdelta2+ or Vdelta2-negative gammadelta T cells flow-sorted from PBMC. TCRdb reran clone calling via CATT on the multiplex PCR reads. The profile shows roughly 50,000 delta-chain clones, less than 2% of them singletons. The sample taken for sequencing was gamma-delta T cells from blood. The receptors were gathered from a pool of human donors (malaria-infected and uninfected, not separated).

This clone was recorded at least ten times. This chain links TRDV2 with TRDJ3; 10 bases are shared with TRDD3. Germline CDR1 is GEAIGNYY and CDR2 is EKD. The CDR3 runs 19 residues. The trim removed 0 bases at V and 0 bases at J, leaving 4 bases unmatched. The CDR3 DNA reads TGTGCCTGTGACACCGTGGGGGGATACGCCTCCTGGGACACCCGACAGATGTTTTTC. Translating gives CACDTVGGYASWDTRQMFF.

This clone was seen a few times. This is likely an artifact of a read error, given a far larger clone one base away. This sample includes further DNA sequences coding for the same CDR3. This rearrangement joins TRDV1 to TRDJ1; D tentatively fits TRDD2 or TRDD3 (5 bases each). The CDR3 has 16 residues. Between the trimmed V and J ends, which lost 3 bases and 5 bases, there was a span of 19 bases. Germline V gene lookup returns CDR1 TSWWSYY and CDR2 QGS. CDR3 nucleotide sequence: TGTGCTCTTGGGGACCTACGAGGGGAAGTCACAGATAAACTCATCTTT. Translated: CALGDLRGEVTDKLIF.

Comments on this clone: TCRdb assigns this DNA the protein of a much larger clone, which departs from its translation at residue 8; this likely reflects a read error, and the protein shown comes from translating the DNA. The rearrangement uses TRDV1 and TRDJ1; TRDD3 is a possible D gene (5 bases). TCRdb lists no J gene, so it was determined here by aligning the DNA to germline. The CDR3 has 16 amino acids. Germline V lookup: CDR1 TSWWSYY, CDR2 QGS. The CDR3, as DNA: TGTGCTCTTGGGAATAAAAACGGGGAAAACACCGATAGACTCATCTTT. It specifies CALGNKNGENTDRLIF.

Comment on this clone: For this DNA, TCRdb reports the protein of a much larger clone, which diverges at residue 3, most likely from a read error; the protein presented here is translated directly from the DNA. The CDR3 DNA reads as TGTGCTATTGGGGCCCGCCTTCCTACCAATAAACTGGGGGATACGGAGGTCAGATCCGATAAACTCATCTTT. It codes for CAIGARLPTNKLGDTEVRSDKLIF. The chain carries TRDV1 and TRDJ1, with 13 bases aligning to TRDD3. The CDR3 has 24 amino acids. Germline CDR1 TSWWSYY, CDR2 QGS.

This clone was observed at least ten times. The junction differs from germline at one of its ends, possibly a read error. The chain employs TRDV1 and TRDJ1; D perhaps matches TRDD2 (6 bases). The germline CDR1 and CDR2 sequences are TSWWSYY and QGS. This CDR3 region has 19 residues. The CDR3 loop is CALGDFTSFFWPTTDKLIF. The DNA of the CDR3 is TGTGCTCTTGGGGATTTTACTTCCTTCTTCTGGCCTACGACCGATAAGCTCATCTTT.

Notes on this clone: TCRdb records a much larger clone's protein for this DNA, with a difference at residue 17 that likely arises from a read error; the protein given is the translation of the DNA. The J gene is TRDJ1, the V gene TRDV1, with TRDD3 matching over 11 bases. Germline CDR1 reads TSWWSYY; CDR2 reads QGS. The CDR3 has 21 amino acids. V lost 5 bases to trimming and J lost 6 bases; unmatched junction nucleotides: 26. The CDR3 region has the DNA TGTGCTCTTGGGCCCACCTGGGAACGGGACGTATACTGGGGGATAAAAAATAAACTCATCTTT. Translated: CALGPTWERDVYWGIKNKLIF.

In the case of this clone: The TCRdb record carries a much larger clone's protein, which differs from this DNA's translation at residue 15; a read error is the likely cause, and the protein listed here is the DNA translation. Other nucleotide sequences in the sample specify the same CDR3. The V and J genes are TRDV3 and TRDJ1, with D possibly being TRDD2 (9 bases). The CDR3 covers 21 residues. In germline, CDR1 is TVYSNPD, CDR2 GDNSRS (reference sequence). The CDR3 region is CAFSEPSYLLGDPPVTDKLIF. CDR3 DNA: TGCGCCTTTAGTGAGCCTTCCTACTTGCTGGGGGACCCTCCTGTCACCGATAAACTCATCTTT. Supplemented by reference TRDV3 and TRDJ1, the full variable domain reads CDKVTQSSPDQTVASGSEVVLLCTYDTVYSNPDLFWYRIRPDYSFQFVFYGDNSRSEGADFTQGRFSVKHILTQKAFHLVISPVRTEDSATYYCAFSEPSYLLGDPPVTDKLIFGKGTRVTVEP.

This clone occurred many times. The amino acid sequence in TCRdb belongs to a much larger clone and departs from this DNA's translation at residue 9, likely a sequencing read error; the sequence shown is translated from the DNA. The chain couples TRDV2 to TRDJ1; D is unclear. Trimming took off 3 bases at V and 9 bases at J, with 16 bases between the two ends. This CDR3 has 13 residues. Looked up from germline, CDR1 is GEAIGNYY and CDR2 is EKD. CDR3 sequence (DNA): TGTGCCTGTGACGTCCGACGGGTCCACGAACTCATCTTT. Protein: CACDVRRVHELIF.

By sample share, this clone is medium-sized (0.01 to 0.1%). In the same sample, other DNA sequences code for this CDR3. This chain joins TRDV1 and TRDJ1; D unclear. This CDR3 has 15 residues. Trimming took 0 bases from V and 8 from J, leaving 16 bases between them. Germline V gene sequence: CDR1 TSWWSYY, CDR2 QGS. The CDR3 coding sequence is TGTGCTCTTGGGGAACTCCTAGTAGTCCAGGGAAAACTCATCTTT. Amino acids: CALGELLVVQGKLIF.

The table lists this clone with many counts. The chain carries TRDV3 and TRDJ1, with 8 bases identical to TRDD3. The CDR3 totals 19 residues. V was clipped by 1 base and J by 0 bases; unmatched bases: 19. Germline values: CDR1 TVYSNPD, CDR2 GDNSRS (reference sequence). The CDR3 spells CAFTTLNYWGSLYTDKLIF. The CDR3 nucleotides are TGTGCCTTTACAACACTCAATTACTGGGGGTCCTTGTACACCGATAAACTCATCTTT.

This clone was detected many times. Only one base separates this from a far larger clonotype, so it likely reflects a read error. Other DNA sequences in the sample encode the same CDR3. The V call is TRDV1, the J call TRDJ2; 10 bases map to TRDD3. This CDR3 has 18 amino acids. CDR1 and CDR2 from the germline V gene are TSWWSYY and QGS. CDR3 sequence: CALGALPPPWGIAAQLFF. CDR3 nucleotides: TGTGCTCTTGGGGCTCTTCCTCCTCCCTGGGGGATAGCAGCACAGCTCTTCTTT.

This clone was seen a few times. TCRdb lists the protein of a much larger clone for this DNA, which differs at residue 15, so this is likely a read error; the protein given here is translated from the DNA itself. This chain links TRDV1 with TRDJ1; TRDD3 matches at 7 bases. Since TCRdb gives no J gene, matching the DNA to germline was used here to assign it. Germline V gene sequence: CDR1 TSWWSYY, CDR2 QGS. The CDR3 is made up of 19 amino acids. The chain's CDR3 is CALGELFYHGDSYTGKLIF. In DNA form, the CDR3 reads TGTGCTCTTGGGGAACTATTCTACCACGGGGATAGCTACACCGGTAAACTCATCTTT.

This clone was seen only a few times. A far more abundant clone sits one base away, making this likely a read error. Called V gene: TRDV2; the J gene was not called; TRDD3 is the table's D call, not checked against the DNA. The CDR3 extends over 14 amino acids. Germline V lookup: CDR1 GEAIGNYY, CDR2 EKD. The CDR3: CACDTWGISDKLIF. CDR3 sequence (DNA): TGTGCCTGTGACACGTGGGGGATAAGCGATAAGCTCATCTTT.

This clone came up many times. The CDR3 protein is CACDTLTMGDAYTDKLIF. The DNA for the CDR3 is TGTGCCTGTGACACCCTGACGATGGGGGATGCGTACACCGATAAACTCATCTTT. This rearrangement joins TRDV2 to TRDJ1, with 8 bases matching TRDD3. TCRdb offers no J gene call, so here the DNA was matched to germline to obtain one. The germline V gene encodes CDR1 GEAIGNYY and CDR2 EKD. The CDR3 has 18 residues. The J segment lost 0 bases and the V segment lost 0 bases, leaving 11 bases of the junction unmatched.

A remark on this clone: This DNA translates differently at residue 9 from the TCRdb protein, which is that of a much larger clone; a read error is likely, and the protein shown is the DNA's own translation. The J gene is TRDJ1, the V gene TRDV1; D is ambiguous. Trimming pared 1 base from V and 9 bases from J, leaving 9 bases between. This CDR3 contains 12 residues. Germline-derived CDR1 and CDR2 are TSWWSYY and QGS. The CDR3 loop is CALGEPAHELIF. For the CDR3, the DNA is TGTGCTCTTGGGGAACCAGCGCATGAACTCATCTTT.

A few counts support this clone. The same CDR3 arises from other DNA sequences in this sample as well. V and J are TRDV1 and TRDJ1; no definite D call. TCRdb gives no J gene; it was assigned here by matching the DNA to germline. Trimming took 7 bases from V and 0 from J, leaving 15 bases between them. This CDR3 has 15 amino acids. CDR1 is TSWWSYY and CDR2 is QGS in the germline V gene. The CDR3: CALALITRYTDKLIF. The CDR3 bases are TGTGCTCTTGCCCTAATTACCCGGTACACCGATAAACTCATCTTT.

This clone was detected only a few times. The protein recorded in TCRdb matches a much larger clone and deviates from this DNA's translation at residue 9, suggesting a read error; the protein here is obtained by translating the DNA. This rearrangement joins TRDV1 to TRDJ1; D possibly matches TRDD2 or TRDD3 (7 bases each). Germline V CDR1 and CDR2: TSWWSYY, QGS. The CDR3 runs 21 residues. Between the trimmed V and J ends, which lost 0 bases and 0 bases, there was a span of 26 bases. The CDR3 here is CALGELGFLSFLGGYTDKLIF. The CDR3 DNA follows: TGTGCTCTTGGGGAACTAGGGTTTCTTTCCTTCCTGGGGGGTTACACCGATAAACTCATCTTT.

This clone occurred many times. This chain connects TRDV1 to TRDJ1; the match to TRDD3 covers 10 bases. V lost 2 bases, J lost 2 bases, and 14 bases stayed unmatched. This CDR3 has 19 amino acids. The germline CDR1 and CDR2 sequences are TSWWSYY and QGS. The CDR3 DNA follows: TGTGCTCTTGGGGAAGATCCTACTTTCGCACTGGGGGATACCGATAAACTCATCTTT. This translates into CALGEDPTFALGDTDKLIF.

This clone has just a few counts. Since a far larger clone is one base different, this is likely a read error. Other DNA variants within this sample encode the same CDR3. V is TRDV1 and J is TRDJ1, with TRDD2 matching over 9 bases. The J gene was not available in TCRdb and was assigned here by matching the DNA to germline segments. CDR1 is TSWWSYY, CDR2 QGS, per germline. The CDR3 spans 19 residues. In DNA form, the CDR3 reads TGTGCCCTTGGGGAACTCGCCTTCCTACCGCGGCCTCGCACCGATAAACTCATCTTT. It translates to CALGELAFLPRPRTDKLIF.

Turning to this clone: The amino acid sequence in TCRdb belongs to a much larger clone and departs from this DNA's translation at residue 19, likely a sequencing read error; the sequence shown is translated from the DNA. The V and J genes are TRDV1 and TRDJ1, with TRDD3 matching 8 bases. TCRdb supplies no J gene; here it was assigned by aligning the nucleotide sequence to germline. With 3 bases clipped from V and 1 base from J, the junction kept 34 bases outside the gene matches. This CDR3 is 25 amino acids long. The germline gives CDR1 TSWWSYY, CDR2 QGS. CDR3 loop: CALGDLRPSRTYWGSPRVSTDKLIF. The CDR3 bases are TGTGCTCTTGGGGACCTACGGCCTTCCCGAACCTACTGGGGGTCTCCCCGCGTGAGCACCGATAAACTCATCTTT.